This T cell receptor (beta chain) was documented in a study of blood T cell repertoires in COVID-19. Study at large: The study drew acute and convalescent COVID-19 samples from the United States, Italy and Spain. Sources were T cells, B-cell-depleted T cells, or PBMCs; the material itself was cDNA or gDNA.

Authors' processing steps: Reference gene primer amplification gave nucleated cell count estimates. The repertoire was sequenced with immunoSEQ multiplex PCR; TCRdb's copy has only in-frame clones and lacks some. Clone size and V and J calls were adopted from that table, with D and trimming inferred from the DNA. The data show around 150,000 clones, almost 85% seen once. All enrollees were roughly 18 to 89 years old and from about 24 US areas. Material: PBMCs or T cells enriched from blood (not recorded which). The source of this sequence is a woman in her forties or fifties with acute COVID-19.

The CDR3 DNA reads TGTGCCAGCAGTATATTAGCGGGGGGCAATGAGCAGTTCTTC. Encoded protein: CASSILAGGNEQFF. This chain connects TRBV28 to TRBJ2-1, with 10 nucleotides matching TRBD2. The V gene end was trimmed by 5 bases and the J gene end by 6 bases; junction bases not matched to a gene: 4. CDR3 length: 14 amino acids. CDR1 is MDHEN, CDR2 SYDVKM, per germline.